This T cell receptor (beta chain) stems from a study of T-cell reconstitution after alpha-beta-depleted transplantation in children listed by TCRdb under 2016. Context from the whole study: Using TCR repertoire profiling, the study quantitatively followed how T-cell immune reconstitution unfolded in children after TCRalphabeta/CD19-depleted allogeneic hematopoietic cell transplantation.

Libraries were built with PCR. TCRdb records Illumina HiSeq 2500 as the sequencer. Molecular barcoding was employed in the preparation of TCR libraries, with unique molecular identifiers being used to normalize TCRbeta repertoire quantification. Clones were called with MiXCR by TCRdb after fastp trimmed the public reads at Q25, and only in-frame beta chains were retained. Duplicate CDR3 protein sequences are folded into a single record with the most common DNA and genes. The sample records 250,000 to 350,000 distinct CDR3 sequences, around 9.6% of which are singletons. Over 9% of the sample lies in the top ten. V is clipped by 5 bases and J by 7 bases, and the sequence between their germline boundaries is 15 bases long. The germline V gene sets CDR1 to SGHRS and CDR2 to YFSETQ. The cysteine opens and the phenylalanine closes a CDR3 of 13 amino acids. The entry retains the CDR3 DNA only, 39 bases that are in frame from base 1.

This clonotype was recorded a few times. Its antigen remains undetermined. Base qualities are not at hand, and no much larger clone is one base apart. The V and J segments used are TRBV5-1 and TRBJ1-1; the D gene cannot be resolved reliably. This clonotype originated in a human donor who donated a stem cell graft to a child with SCID. The sequencing here drew on PBMCs from the stem cell graft donor, taken from the stem cell graft. The CDR3 amino acid sequence is: CASSSRGEGEAFF. The nucleotides read TGCGCCAGCAGTTCTCGGGGAGAGGGTGAAGCTTTCTTT.